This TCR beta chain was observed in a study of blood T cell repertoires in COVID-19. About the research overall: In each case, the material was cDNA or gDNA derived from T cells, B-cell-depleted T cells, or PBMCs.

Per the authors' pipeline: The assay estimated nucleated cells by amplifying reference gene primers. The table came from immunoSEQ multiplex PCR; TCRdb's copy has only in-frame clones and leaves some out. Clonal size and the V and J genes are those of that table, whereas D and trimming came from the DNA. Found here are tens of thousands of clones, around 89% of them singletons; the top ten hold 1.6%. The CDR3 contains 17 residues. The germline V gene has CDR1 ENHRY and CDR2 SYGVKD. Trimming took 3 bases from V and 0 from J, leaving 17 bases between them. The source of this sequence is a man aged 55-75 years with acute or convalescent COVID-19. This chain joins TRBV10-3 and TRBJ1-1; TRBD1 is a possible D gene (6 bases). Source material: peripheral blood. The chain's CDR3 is CAISDLMTGKVNTEAFF. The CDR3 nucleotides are TGTGCCATCAGTGACCTAATGACAGGAAAAGTGAACACTGAAGCTTTCTTT.